The entry that follows covers one T cell receptor beta chain sequence. The target antigen is unknown. The record originates from a study of shared clonotypes between healthy human individuals. J was trimmed by 6 bases and V by 5 bases; bases with no gene match: 8. The CDR3 spans 14 residues. Germline V gene sequence: CDR1 SEHNR, CDR2 FQNEAQ (reference sequence). Study outcomes and limitations: Compared with memory subsets, naive subsets generally had larger estimated richness. Sequencing depth was predicted to influence how clonotypes are shared among donors. Of the naive CD4 clonotypes, about 5.4% were shared across a handful of donors.

Data came from immunoSEQ multiplex PCR; TCRdb stores just in-frame clones and leaves some out. The repertoire holds about 2.2 million clones, with 85% to 95% as singletons. Naive CD8 cells were CD45RO-negative, positively selected for CCR7, excluding terminally differentiated effector memory CD45RA+ cells. The sequence derives from a man aged 18 to 30 in good health. Some clones in this sample may be carry-over from other donors' samples. The chain links TRBV7-9 to TRBJ2-7; 9 positions match TRBD1. Sequenced material: naive CD8+ T cells from PBMCs. CDR3 sequence (DNA): TGTGCCAGCAGCCCTAAATCGGACAGGGGCGAGCAGTACTTC. This encodes CASSPKSDRGEQYF.